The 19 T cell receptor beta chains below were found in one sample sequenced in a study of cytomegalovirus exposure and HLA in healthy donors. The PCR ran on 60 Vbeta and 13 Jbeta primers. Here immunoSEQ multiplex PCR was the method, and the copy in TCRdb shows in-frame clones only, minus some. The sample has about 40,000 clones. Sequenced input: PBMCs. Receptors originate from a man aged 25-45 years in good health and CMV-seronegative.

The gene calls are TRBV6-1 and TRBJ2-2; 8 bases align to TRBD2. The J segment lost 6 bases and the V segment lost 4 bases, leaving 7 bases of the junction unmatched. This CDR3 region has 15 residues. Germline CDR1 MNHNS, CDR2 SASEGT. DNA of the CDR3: TGTGCCAGCAGTGTGGGACTAGTAGGTGCCGGGGAGCTGTTTTTT. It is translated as CASSVGLVGAGELFF.

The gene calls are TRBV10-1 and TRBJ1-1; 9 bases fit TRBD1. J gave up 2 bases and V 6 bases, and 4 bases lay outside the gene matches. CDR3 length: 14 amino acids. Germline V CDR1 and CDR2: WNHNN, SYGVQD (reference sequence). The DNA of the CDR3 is TGCGCCAGCAGGACAGGGGGGACCAACACTGAAGCTTTCTTT. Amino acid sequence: CASRTGGTNTEAFF.

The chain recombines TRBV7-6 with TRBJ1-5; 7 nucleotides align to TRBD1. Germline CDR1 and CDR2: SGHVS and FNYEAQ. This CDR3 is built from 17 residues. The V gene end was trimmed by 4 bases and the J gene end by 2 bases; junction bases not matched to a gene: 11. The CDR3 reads CASSYYAADRGNQPQHF. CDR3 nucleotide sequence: TGTGCCAGCAGCTACTACGCGGCCGACAGGGGCAATCAGCCCCAGCATTTT.

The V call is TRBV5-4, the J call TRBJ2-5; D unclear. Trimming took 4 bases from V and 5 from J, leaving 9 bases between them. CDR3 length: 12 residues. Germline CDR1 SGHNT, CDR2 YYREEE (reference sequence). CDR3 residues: CASSQVAETQYF. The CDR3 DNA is TGTGCCAGCAGCCAGGTCGCGGAGACCCAGTACTTC.

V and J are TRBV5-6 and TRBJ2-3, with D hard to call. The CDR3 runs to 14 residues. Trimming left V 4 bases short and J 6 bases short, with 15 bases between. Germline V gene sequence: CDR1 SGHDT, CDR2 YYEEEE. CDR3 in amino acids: CASSLDVDPDTQYF. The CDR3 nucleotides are TGTGCCAGCAGCCTGGACGTAGATCCTGATACGCAGTATTTT.

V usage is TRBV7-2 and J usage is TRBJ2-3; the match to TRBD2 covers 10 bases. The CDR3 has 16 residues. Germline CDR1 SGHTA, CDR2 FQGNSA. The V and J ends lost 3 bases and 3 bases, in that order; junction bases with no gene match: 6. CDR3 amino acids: CASSLYLAGGTDTQYF. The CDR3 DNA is TGTGCCAGCAGCTTGTACTTAGCGGGGGGAACAGATACGCAGTATTTT.

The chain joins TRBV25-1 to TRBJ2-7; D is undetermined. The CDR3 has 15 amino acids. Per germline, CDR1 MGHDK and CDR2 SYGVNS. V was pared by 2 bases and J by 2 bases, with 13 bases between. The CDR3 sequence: CASSEKDTSPYEQYF. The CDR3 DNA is TGTGCCAGCAGTGAAAAAGACACCTCTCCCTACGAGCAGTACTTC.

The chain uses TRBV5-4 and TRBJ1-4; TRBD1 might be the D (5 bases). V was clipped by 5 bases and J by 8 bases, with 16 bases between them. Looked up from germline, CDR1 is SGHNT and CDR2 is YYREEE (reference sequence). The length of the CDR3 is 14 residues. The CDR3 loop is CASRPGGASEKLFF. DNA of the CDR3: TGTGCCAGCAGGCCTGGTGGGGCCTCCGAAAAACTGTTTTTT.

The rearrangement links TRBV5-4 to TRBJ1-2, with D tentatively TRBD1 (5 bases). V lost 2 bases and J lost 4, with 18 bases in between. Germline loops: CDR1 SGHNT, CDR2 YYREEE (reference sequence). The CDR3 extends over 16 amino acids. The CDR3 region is CASSFVSVGGTYGYTF. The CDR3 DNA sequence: TGTGCCAGCAGCTTCGTTAGTGTTGGGGGGACCTATGGCTACACCTTC.

The CDR3 sequence: CASSYSRSSYEQYF. In DNA form, the CDR3 reads TGTGCCAGCAGTTACTCCCGGAGCTCCTACGAGCAGTACTTC. This chain joins TRBV6-6 and TRBJ2-7; D gene unclear. The CDR3 totals 14 residues. The V gene lost 0 bases and the J gene lost 0 bases, with 6 bases spanning the gap. Germline V gene lookup returns CDR1 MNHNY and CDR2 SVGAGI (reference sequence).

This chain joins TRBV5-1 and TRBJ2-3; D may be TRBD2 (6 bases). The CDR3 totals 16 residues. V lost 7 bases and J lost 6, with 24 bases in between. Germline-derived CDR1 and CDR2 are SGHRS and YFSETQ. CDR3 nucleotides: TGCGCCAGCGGAGAACTGGGACTCCTGCACGGGGATACGCAGTATTTT. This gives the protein CASGELGLLHGDTQYF.

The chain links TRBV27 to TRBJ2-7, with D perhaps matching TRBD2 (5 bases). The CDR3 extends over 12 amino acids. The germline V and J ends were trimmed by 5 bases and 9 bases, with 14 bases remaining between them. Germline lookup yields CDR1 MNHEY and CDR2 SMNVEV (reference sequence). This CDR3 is CASSRTPDSQYF. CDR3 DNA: TGTGCCAGCAGTCGCACCCCGGACTCGCAGTACTTC.

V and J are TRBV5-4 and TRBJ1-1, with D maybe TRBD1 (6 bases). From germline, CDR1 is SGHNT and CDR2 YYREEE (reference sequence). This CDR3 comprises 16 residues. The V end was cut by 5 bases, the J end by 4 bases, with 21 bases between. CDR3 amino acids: CASRRHGTTGGTEAFF. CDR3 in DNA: TGTGCCAGCAGACGCCACGGGACAACTGGAGGCACTGAAGCTTTCTTT.

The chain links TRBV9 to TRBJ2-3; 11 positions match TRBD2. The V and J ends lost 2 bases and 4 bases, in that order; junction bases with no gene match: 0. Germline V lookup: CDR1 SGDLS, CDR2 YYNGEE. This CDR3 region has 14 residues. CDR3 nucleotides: TGTGCCAGCAGCGTTAGCGGGAGGGCAGATACGCAGTATTTT. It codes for CASSVSGRADTQYF.

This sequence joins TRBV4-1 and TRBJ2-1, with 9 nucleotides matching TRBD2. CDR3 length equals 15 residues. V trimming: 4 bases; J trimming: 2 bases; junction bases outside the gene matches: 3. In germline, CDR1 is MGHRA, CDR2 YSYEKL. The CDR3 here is CASSLSGSPYNEQFF. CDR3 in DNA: TGCGCCAGCAGCCTTAGCGGGAGTCCCTACAATGAGCAGTTCTTC.

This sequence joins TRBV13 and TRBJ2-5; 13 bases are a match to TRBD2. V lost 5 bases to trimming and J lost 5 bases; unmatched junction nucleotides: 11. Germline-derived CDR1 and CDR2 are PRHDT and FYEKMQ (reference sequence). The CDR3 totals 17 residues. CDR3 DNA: TGTGCCAGCAGCGTAGTAGGACTAGCGGGAGTGGAGGAGACCCAGTACTTC. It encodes CASSVVGLAGVEETQYF.

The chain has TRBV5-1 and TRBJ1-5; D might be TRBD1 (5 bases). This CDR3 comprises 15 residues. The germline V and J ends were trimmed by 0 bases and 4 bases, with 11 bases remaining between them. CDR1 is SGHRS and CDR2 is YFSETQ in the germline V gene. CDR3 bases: TGCGCCAGCAGCTTGGGCGGGACCGATAATCAGCCCCAGCATTTT. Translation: CASSLGGTDNQPQHF.

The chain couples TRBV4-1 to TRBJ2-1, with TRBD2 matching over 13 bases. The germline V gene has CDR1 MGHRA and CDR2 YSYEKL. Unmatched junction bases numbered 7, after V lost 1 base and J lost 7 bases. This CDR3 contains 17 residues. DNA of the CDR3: TGCGCCAGCAGCCAAGCACTAGCGGGAGGGCCTTGGAATGAGCAGTTCTTC. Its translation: CASSQALAGGPWNEQFF.

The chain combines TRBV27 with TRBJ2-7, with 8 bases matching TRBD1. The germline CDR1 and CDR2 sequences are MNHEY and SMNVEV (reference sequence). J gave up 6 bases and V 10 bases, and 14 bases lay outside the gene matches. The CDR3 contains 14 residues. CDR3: CATTSRTGMGEQYF. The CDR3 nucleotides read TGTGCCACCACCTCGCGGACAGGGATGGGCGAGCAGTACTTC.